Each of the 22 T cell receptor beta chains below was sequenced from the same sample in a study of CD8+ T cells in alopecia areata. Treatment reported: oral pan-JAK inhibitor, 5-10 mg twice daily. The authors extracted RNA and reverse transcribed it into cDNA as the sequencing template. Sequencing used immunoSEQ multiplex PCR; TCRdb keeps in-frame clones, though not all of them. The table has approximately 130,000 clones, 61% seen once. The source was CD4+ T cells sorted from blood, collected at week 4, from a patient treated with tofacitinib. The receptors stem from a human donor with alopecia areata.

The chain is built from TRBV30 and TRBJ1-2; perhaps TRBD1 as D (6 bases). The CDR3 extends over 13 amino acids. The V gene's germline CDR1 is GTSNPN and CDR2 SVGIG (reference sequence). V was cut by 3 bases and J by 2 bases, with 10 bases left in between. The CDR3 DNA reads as TGTGCCTGGAGCAGAGGACAGAACTATGGCTACACCTTC. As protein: CAWSRGQNYGYTF. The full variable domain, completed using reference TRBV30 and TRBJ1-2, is SQTIHQWPATLVQPVGSPLSLECTVEGTSNPNLYWYRQAAGRGLQLLFYSVGIGQISSEVPQNLSASRPQDRQFILSSKKLLLSDSGFYLCAWSRGQNYGYTFGSGTRLTVV.

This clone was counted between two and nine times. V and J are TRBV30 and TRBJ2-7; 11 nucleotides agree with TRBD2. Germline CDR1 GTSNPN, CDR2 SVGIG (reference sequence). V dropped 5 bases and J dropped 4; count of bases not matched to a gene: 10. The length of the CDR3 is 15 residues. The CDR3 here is CAWALGTSGRYEQYF. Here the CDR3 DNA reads TGTGCCTGGGCCCTCGGGACTAGCGGAAGATACGAGCAGTACTTC.

CDR3 in DNA: TGTGCCAGCAGCTTAGAGGGGACTAGCGGGGCCTATACGCAGTATTTT. Translating it yields CASSLEGTSGAYTQYF. The chain is built from TRBV7-2 and TRBJ2-3; 13 nucleotides align to TRBD2. V shed 1 base and J 7 bases; nucleotides not matched to a gene: 5. Germline V lookup: CDR1 SGHTA, CDR2 FQGNSA. CDR3 length: 16 residues.

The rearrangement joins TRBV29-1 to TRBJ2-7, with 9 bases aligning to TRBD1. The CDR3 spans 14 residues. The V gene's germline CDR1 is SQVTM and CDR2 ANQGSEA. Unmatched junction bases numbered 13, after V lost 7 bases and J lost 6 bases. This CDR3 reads CSGTGTGTLSEQYF. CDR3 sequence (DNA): TGCAGCGGAACCGGGACAGGGACACTTAGCGAGCAGTACTTC.

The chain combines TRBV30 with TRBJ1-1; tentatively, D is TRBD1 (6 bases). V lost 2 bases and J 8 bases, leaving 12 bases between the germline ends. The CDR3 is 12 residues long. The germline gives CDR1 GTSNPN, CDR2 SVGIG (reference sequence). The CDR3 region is CAWSPVGGEAFF. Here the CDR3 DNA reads TGTGCCTGGAGTCCCGTGGGGGGCGAAGCTTTCTTT.

CDR3 sequence reads: CASSLLAGGSEQYF. The CDR3 DNA reads TGTGCCAGCAGCTTATTGGCGGGGGGCAGCGAGCAGTACTTC. The V and J genes are TRBV7-2 and TRBJ2-7, with 8 positions matching TRBD2. The CDR3 has 14 residues. Germline assignment: CDR1 SGHTA and CDR2 FQGNSA. Trimming took 2 bases from V and 6 from J; bases not matched to a gene: 6.

CDR3 DNA: TGTGCCTTCAAGGCCGGGACAGGGGAATCCGGGGAGCTGTTTTTT. Translation gives CAFKAGTGESGELFF. This chain joins TRBV30 and TRBJ2-2, with 10 bases identical to TRBD1. The junction had 11 bases not matched to a gene; V was cut back by 7 bases and J by 6 bases. The CDR3 consists of 15 residues. Looked up from germline, CDR1 is GTSNPN and CDR2 is SVGIG (reference sequence).

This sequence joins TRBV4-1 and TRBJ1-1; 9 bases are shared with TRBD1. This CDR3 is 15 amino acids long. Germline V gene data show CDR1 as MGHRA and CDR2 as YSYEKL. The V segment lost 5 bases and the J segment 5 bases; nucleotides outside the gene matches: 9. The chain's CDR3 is CASSYRGPGSTEAFF. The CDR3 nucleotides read TGCGCCAGCAGCTACAGGGGGCCCGGTAGTACTGAAGCTTTCTTT.

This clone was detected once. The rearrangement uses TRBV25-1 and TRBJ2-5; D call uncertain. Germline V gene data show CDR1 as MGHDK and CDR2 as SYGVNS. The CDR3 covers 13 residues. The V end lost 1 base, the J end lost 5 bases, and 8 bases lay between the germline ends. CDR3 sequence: CASSELGAETQYF. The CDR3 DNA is TGTGCCAGCAGTGAATTAGGAGCCGAGACCCAGTACTTC.

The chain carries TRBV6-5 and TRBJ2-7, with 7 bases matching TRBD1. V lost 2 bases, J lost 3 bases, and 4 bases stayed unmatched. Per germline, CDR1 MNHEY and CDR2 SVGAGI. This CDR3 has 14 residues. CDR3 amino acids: CASSYVRGSYEQYF. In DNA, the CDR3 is TGTGCCAGCAGTTACGTCAGGGGGAGCTACGAGCAGTACTTC.

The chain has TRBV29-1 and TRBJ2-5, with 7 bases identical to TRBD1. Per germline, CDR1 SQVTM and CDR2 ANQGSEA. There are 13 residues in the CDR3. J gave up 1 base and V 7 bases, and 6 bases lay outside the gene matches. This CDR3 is CSARRGPQETQYF. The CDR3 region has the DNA TGCAGCGCTAGAAGGGGGCCCCAAGAGACCCAGTACTTC.

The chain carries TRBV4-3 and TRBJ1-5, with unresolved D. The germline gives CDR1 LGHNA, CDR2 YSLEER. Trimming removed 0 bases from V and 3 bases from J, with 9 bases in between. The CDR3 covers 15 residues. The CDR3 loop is CASSQELGFNQPQHF. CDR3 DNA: TGCGCCAGCAGCCAAGAGTTAGGGTTCAATCAGCCCCAGCATTTT.

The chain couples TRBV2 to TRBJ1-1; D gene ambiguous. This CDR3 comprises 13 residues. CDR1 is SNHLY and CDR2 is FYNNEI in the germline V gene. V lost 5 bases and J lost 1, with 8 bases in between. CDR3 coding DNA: TGTGCCAGCAGTCTCGGGGAGAACACTGAAGCTTTCTTT. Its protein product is CASSLGENTEAFF.

CDR3 nucleotides: TGCGCCAGCACCACTCCGTCGGGGTCAGGGACCCAGTACTTC. Protein product: CASTTPSGSGTQYF. The genes are TRBV5-1 and TRBJ2-5; possible D gene TRBD2, 5 bases. The CDR3 is made up of 14 amino acids. Trimming left V 6 bases short and J 7 bases short, with 19 bases between. Germline CDR1 reads SGHRS; CDR2 reads YFSETQ. Full variable domain (outside the CDR3, taken from reference TRBV5-1 and TRBJ2-5): KAGVTQTPRYLIKTRGQQVTLSCSPISGHRSVSWYQQTPGQGLQFLFEYFSETQRNKGNFPGRFSGRQFSNSRSEMNVSTLELGDSALYLCASTTPSGSGTQYFGPGTRLLVL.

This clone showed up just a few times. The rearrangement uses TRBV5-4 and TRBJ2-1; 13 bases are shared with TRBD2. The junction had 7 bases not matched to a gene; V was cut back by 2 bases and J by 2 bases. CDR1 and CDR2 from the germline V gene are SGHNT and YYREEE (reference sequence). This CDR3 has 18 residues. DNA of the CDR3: TGTGCCAGCAGCTTACTCGGGACTAGCGGGAATACCTACAATGAGCAGTTCTTC. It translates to CASSLLGTSGNTYNEQFF.

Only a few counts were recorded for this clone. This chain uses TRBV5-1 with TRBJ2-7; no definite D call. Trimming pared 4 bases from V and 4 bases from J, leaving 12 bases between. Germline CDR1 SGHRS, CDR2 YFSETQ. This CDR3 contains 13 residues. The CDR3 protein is CASSPTETYEQYF. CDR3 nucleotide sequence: TGCGCCAGCAGCCCCACAGAGACGTACGAGCAGTACTTC.

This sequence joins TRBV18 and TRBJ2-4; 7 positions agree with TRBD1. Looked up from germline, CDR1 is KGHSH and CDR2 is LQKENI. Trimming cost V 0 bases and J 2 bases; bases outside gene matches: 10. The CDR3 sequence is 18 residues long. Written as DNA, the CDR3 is TGTGCCAGCTCACCACCGGTGGAGACAGGGTGGACCAAAAACATTCAGTACTTC. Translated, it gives CASSPPVETGWTKNIQYF. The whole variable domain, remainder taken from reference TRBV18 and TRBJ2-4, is NAGVMQNPRHLVRRRGQEARLRCSPMKGHSHVYWYRQLPEEGLKFMVYLQKENIIDESGMPKERFSAEFPKEGPSILRIQQVVRGDSAAYFCASSPPVETGWTKNIQYFGAGTRLSVL.

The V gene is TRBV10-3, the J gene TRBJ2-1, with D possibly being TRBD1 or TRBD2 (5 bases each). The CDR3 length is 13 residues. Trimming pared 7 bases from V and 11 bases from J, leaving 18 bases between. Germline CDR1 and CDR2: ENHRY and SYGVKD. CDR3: CAITEGRDSKQFF. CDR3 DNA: TGTGCCATCACCGAGGGACGCGATTCAAAGCAGTTCTTC.

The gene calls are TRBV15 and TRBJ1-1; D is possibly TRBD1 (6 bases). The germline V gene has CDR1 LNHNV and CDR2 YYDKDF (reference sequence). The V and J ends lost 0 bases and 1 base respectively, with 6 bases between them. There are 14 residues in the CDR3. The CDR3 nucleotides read TGTGCCACCAGCAGAGACAGGGGGAACACTGAAGCTTTCTTT. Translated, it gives CATSRDRGNTEAFF.

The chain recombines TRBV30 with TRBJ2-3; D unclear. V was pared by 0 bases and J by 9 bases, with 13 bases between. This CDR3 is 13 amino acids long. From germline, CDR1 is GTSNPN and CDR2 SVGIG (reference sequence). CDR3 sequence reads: CAWSVPGPATQYF. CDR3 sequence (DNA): TGTGCCTGGAGTGTACCCGGTCCGGCCACGCAGTATTTT.

The CDR3 loop is CASSTEGTQETQYF. The CDR3 nucleotides read TGTGCCAGCTCAACCGAGGGCACACAGGAGACCCAGTACTTC. The V gene is TRBV18, the J gene TRBJ2-5, with D possibly TRBD2 on 5 matching bases. Trimming removed 5 bases at V and 5 bases at J, with 15 bases between. The germline V gene encodes CDR1 KGHSH and CDR2 LQKENI. The CDR3 has 14 residues.

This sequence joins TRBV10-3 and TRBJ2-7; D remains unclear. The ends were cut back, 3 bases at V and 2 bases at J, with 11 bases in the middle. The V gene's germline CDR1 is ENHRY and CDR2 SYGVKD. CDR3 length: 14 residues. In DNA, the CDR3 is TGTGCCATCAGTGACAGGTCGCCCACCTACGAGCAGTACTTC. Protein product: CAISDRSPTYEQYF.